Listed here are 19 T cell receptor beta chains from one sample, sequenced in a study of cytomegalovirus exposure and HLA in healthy donors. Sequencing used immunoSEQ multiplex PCR; TCRdb keeps in-frame clones, though not all of them. The sample comprises about 260,000 clones, 90% of which are singletons, and 3% to 3.5% rests with the top ten. The sequencing input was PBMCs. Receptors were obtained from a woman in her twenties or thirties in good health and CMV-seronegative.

This clone was seen once. An end of the junction differs from the germline gene, which may be a read error. The chain combines TRBV5-1 with TRBJ2-7; TRBD2 aligns across 7 bases. The germline CDR1 and CDR2 sequences are SGHRS and YFSETQ. The CDR3 consists of 12 residues. The CDR3 reads CASSLGGDEQYF. CDR3 in DNA: TGCGCCAGCAGTTTGGGGGGGGACGAGCAGTACTTC.

V usage is TRBV27 and J usage is TRBJ2-1, with D unclear. The CDR3 has 15 amino acids. V was cut by 7 bases and J by 4 bases, with 17 bases left in between. The germline V gene has CDR1 MNHEY and CDR2 SMNVEV (reference sequence). CDR3 DNA sequence: TGTGCCAGCAATTCGGGTAACATGGGTTACAATGAGCAGTTCTTC. It is translated as CASNSGNMGYNEQFF.

The gene calls are TRBV5-1 and TRBJ2-7, with 8 bases identical to TRBD1. V shed 0 bases, J shed 3 bases, and the junction held 8 bases outside the gene matches. The CDR3 extends over 16 amino acids. Germline V gene data show CDR1 as SGHRS and CDR2 as YFSETQ. CDR3 nucleotide sequence: TGCGCCAGCAGCTTGGCCCGGACAGGGAAGGACTACGAGCAGTACTTC. This gives the protein CASSLARTGKDYEQYF.

This chain links TRBV7-6 with TRBJ2-3, with TRBD1 matching 7 bases. Germline CDR1 is SGHVS and CDR2 is FNYEAQ. Germline trimming cut 5 bases from V and 0 bases from J; bases unmatched to any gene: 2. The CDR3 has 14 residues. The CDR3 DNA follows: TGTGCCAGCAGCCGGACAGGTAGCACAGATACGCAGTATTTT. Residues: CASSRTGSTDTQYF.

This chain connects TRBV7-3 to TRBJ2-1; D remains ambiguous. V dropped 3 bases and J dropped 6 bases, with 6 bases sitting between them. This CDR3 spans 12 amino acids. The germline V gene has CDR1 SGHTA and CDR2 FQGTGA. For the CDR3, the DNA is TGTGCCAGCAGCTTGATGGGCAATGAGCAGTTCTTC. Translating gives CASSLMGNEQFF.

This clone showed up just a few times. V gene TRBV27 combines with J gene TRBJ2-7; TRBD1 agrees at 7 bases. V lost 4 bases, J lost 7 bases, and 1 base stayed unmatched. CDR1 is MNHEY, CDR2 SMNVEV, per germline (reference sequence). The CDR3 contains 11 residues. In nucleotides, the CDR3 is TGTGCCAGCAGTTCGGACAGGGAGCAGTACTTC. Protein sequence: CASSSDREQYF.

The chain is built from TRBV19 and TRBJ2-2; 11 bases map to TRBD2. V lost 6 bases, J lost 4 bases, and 4 bases stayed unmatched. CDR3 length: 15 amino acids. Germline values: CDR1 LNHDA, CDR2 SQIVND (reference sequence). The CDR3 sequence is CASRLAGGFTGELFF. DNA for the CDR3: TGTGCCAGTAGGCTAGCGGGAGGATTCACCGGGGAGCTGTTTTTT.

The chain couples TRBV4-3 to TRBJ1-2, with unresolved D. The length of the CDR3 is 17 residues. The germline gives CDR1 LGHNA, CDR2 YSLEER. Trimming removed 0 bases from V and 2 bases from J, with 16 bases in between. CDR3 nucleotide sequence: TGCGCCAGCAGCCAAGATGTAGAGGGCCCTGAAAACTATGGCTACACCTTC. It specifies CASSQDVEGPENYGYTF.

J is TRBJ1-2 and V is TRBV28; D unresolved. CDR1 is MDHEN, CDR2 SYDVKM, per germline. The CDR3 runs to 14 residues. Trimming removed 6 bases from V and 4 bases from J, with 15 bases in between. In nucleotides, the CDR3 is TGTGCCAGCAGCTTGATACCGCCCACCTATGGCTACACCTTC. It specifies CASSLIPPTYGYTF.

The genes are TRBV4-3 and TRBJ2-7, with 7 bases matching TRBD2. The CDR3 covers 16 residues. V lost 0 bases, J lost 2 bases, and 7 bases stayed unmatched. Germline-derived CDR1 and CDR2 are LGHNA and YSLEER. The CDR3 protein is CASSQDNSLAAYEQYF. In DNA form, the CDR3 reads TGCGCCAGCAGCCAAGATAACTCCCTAGCGGCCTACGAGCAGTACTTC.

This chain connects TRBV5-6 to TRBJ2-7; 10 nucleotides agree with TRBD2. The CDR3 has 14 amino acids. V shed 4 bases, J shed 11 bases, and the junction held 12 bases outside the gene matches. In germline, CDR1 is SGHDT, CDR2 YYEEEE. CDR3: CASSIGLADGLEYF. CDR3 in DNA: TGTGCCAGCAGCATAGGACTAGCGGATGGTCTGGAGTACTTC.

The rearrangement links TRBV7-6 to TRBJ2-3; D possibly corresponds to TRBD1 (6 bases). Germline CDR1 SGHVS, CDR2 FNYEAQ. This CDR3 region has 15 residues. The V end lost 5 bases, the J end lost 4 bases, and 16 bases lay between the germline ends. The CDR3: CASSPVPGDADTQYF. CDR3 DNA sequence: TGTGCCAGCAGCCCAGTGCCAGGGGACGCAGATACGCAGTATTTT.

The chain links TRBV2 to TRBJ2-7; TRBD1 aligns across 11 bases. Per germline, CDR1 SNHLY and CDR2 FYNNEI. The CDR3 totals 15 residues. Trimming at V came to 6 bases and at J to 5 bases, leaving 9 bases not matched to a gene. In DNA, the CDR3 is TGTGCCAGCAGGGACGGACAGGGGGCATCGGACGAGCAGTACTTC. Its translation is CASRDGQGASDEQYF.

V usage is TRBV13 and J usage is TRBJ2-7, with D hard to call. This CDR3 is 12 amino acids long. Germline CDR1 is PRHDT and CDR2 is FYEKMQ (reference sequence). Trimming took off 0 bases at V and 7 bases at J, with 7 bases between the two ends. This chain's CDR3 is CASSLGLGEQYF. The CDR3 nucleotides read TGTGCCAGCAGCTTAGGCCTCGGTGAGCAGTACTTC.

This clone was picked up one time. Written as DNA, the CDR3 is TGTGCCAGCAGCTTGTTGTCCGGGGAGCAAGAGACCCAGTACTTC. It is translated as CASSLLSGEQETQYF. The chain combines TRBV5-4 with TRBJ2-5; possibly TRBD2 for D (5 bases). The length of the CDR3 is 15 residues. V dropped 1 base and J dropped 2 bases, with 12 bases sitting between them. CDR1 and CDR2 from the germline V gene are SGHNT and YYREEE (reference sequence).

The CDR3 reads CASSLAAGHEQYF. CDR3 in DNA: TGTGCCAGCAGCTTGGCCGCAGGACACGAGCAGTACTTC. The chain combines TRBV5-4 with TRBJ2-7; D is uncertain. This CDR3 contains 13 residues. Germline lookup yields CDR1 SGHNT and CDR2 YYREEE (reference sequence). V was clipped by 0 bases and J by 5 bases, with 9 bases between them.

This clone was seen only a few times. The chain uses TRBV27 and TRBJ2-5; maybe TRBD1 (5 bases). The germline CDR1 and CDR2 sequences are MNHEY and SMNVEV (reference sequence). This CDR3 is 14 amino acids long. V was shortened by 6 bases and J by 6 bases, with 17 bases between the two germline ends. For the CDR3, the DNA is TGTGCCAGCAGCCCAACCCAGGGTCCCCAGACCCAGTACTTC. It is translated as CASSPTQGPQTQYF.

The rearrangement uses TRBV18 and TRBJ1-2; weak D call: TRBD1 (5 bases). Germline V lookup: CDR1 KGHSH, CDR2 LQKENI. V was trimmed by 3 bases and J by 1 base, leaving 12 bases between them. This CDR3 region has 15 residues. CDR3 coding DNA: TGTGCCAGCTCACCTATTGACAGCCTTAACTATGGCTACACCTTC. Its protein is CASSPIDSLNYGYTF.

V usage is TRBV27 and J usage is TRBJ1-4; D might be TRBD1 (6 bases). From germline, CDR1 is MNHEY and CDR2 SMNVEV (reference sequence). CDR3 size: 15 residues. V was cut by 6 bases and J by 8 bases, with 19 bases left in between. CDR3 DNA: TGTGCCAGCAGCCTATGGGGGGGCCATGGAGAAAAACTGTTTTTT. It codes for CASSLWGGHGEKLFF.